These 8 T cell receptor beta chains originate from one sample sequenced in a study of vaccination and CD4 T cells after COVID-19 (dated by TCRdb to about 2022). What the treatment or condition label conveys for this sample: roughly 11-day PBMC culture with coronavirus spike peptide pools or control peptides (ViraFEST assay). CD4+ T cells from unexposed donors were collected before the COVID-19 pandemic (2011-2018). No cognate antigen is known for these TCRs. Library prep was done by PCR. TCRdb shows the sequencer as Illumina iSeq 100. TCR sequencing of DNA from cultured CD4+ T cells used the Oncomine TCR Beta short-read assay at the Johns Hopkins FTIC core. Using fastp at Q25 and MiXCR, TCRdb reprocessed the public reads and kept productive beta chains. Each record represents a unique CDR3 protein, reported with the most common genes and DNA among its rows. The sample records around 6,600 distinct CDR3 sequences, around 29% of which are singletons. Roughly 29% of the sample is in the top ten clones.

The sequenced material came from CD4+ T cells from blood, cultured in vitro. These receptors came from a human donor in good health.

In this sample, this clonotype turned up a few times. The chain couples TRBV25-1 to TRBJ2-7; D remains unclear. V lost 2 bases, J lost 2 bases, and 10 bases lay in between. CDR3 size: 14 residues. Looked up from germline, CDR1 is MGHDK and CDR2 is SYGVNS. The CDR3 region has the DNA TGTGCCAGCAGTGAAGGCGCGTGGGCCTACGAGCAGTACTTC. This translates into CASSEGAWAYEQYF.

This chain joins TRBV6-4 and TRBJ2-1; 8 bases align to TRBD1. The germline V gene has CDR1 MRHNA and CDR2 SNTAGT. The CDR3 extends over 15 amino acids. V trimming: 4 bases; J trimming: 7 bases; junction bases outside the gene matches: 9. CDR3 amino acids: CASSAETGVGNEQFF. The CDR3 coding sequence is TGTGCCAGCAGTGCGGAGACAGGGGTGGGGAATGAGCAGTTCTTC.

Judged by abundance, this clonotype is medium-sized. V and J are TRBV24-1 and TRBJ1-5; D possibly corresponds to TRBD1 (6 bases). The CDR3 consists of 16 residues. Trimming cost V 5 bases and J 0 bases, with 13 bases left between them. Per the germline V gene, CDR1 is KGHDR and CDR2 is SFDVKD. The CDR3 DNA follows: TGTGCCACCAGTGGCCGGGACACAAATAGCAATCAGCCCCAGCATTTT. Its translation is CATSGRDTNSNQPQHF.

This clonotype was counted only a few times. The rearrangement uses TRBV18 and TRBJ1-1, with D hard to call. Trimming pared 3 bases from V and 3 bases from J, leaving 11 bases between. CDR3 length: 14 amino acids. Looked up from germline, CDR1 is KGHSH and CDR2 is LQKENI. In DNA, the CDR3 is TGTGCCAGCTCACCGGACCTGTTGGACACTGAAGCTTTCTTT. As protein: CASSPDLLDTEAFF.

V and J are TRBV11-2 and TRBJ2-5, with D perhaps TRBD2 (6 bases). This CDR3 region has 14 residues. Germline V gives CDR1 SGHAT, CDR2 FQNNGV. V lost 2 bases, J lost 5 bases, and 12 bases lay in between. CDR3 sequence reads: CASSLSAAGETQYF. The CDR3 nucleotides are TGTGCCAGCAGCTTATCGGCAGCGGGTGAGACCCAGTACTTC.

This clonotype was found a few times. V gene TRBV6-2 or TRBV6-3 combines with J gene TRBJ2-2, with 9 bases that match TRBD2. V lost 7 bases to trimming and J lost 5 bases; unmatched junction nucleotides: 11. CDR3 length: 16 residues. Germline values: CDR1 MNHEY, CDR2 SVGEGT. The chain's CDR3 is CASNRQAGGKTGELFF. CDR3 bases: TGTGCCAGCAACCGACAAGCGGGGGGCAAGACCGGGGAGCTGTTTTTT.

This clonotype was counted only a few times. The chain combines TRBV7-9 with TRBJ2-5; D may be TRBD2 (5 bases). V was trimmed by 6 bases and J by 1 base, leaving 15 bases between them. This CDR3 is built from 15 residues. Germline assignment: CDR1 SEHNR and CDR2 FQNEAQ (reference sequence). CDR3 sequence (DNA): TGTGCCAGCAGACCTACCCGGGGAGCCCAAGAGACCCAGTACTTC. Encoded protein: CASRPTRGAQETQYF. The full variable domain, in which reference TRBV7-9 and TRBJ2-5 provide the parts outside the CDR3, is DTGVSQNPRHKITKRGQNVTFRCDPISEHNRLYWYRQTLGQGPEFLTYFQNEAQLEKSRLLSDRFSAERPKGSFSTLEIQRTEQGDSAMYLCASRPTRGAQETQYFGPGTRLLVL.

The chain recombines TRBV12-3 or TRBV12-4 with TRBJ1-6; 7 bases agree with TRBD1. V trimming: 6 bases; J trimming: 8 bases; junction bases outside the gene matches: 7. The CDR3 length is 14 residues. The CDR3 reads CASSRDREDSPLHF. CDR3 sequence (DNA): TGTGCCAGCAGCCGCGACAGGGAGGATTCACCCCTCCACTTT.